The T cell receptor (beta chain) described here comes from a study of T cells in Graves' hyperthyroidism and ophthalmopathy (dated 2019 in TCRdb). About the study as a whole: Peripheral blood was collected at initial diagnosis, before any treatment. The study also compared thyroid tissue and blood T-cell repertoires from a handful of Graves' hyperthyroidism patients. After blood sampling, hyperthyroidism patients were treated with methimazole at a starting dose of 30 mg daily, and ophthalmopathy patients were treated with high-dose intravenous methylprednisolone. The 95 to 100 discovery patients were randomly divided into training and test sets at a 7:3 ratio. Prospective prediction of ophthalmopathy was tested in an independent validation cohort consisting of roughly 20 hyperthyroidism patients and some 15 patients who later progressed to ophthalmopathy. A discovery cohort of fewer than 110 patients, roughly 45 with Graves' ophthalmopathy and more than 55 with stable Graves' hyperthyroidism, was used to find distinguishing TCR V-J signatures. According to the paper, TCR Vbeta CDR3 sequencing was carried out on 135 peripheral blood samples, which came from approximately 43 ophthalmopathy, under 80 hyperthyroidism and roughly 17 progressor patients. Broader findings and caveats from the paper: A 13 V-J signature model separated ophthalmopathy from stable hyperthyroidism, with around 88% sensitivity and approximately 81% specificity in cross-validation and 80%/75% in testing. Sample size was not statistically predetermined, and investigators were not blinded to group allocation. In validation, the model predicted progression to ophthalmopathy a median of approximately 6.3 months before onset, with approximately 70% sensitivity and nearly 75% specificity. Most expanded thyroid clonotypes (frequency above 0.001) were also detected in blood, a finding suggesting that blood repertoires may reflect thyroid immune responses.

TCR beta CDR3 regions were amplified from RNA transcripts. For the first round of RT-PCR on the TCR CDR3, the HTBI primer set was used together with the Qiagen OneStep RT-PCR kit. A second multiplex PCR round built the libraries, followed by size selection and purification. Libraries were sequenced paired-end with 100 bp reads on an Illumina HiSeq2000. Per the source publication's procedure: Raw data were processed with SOAPnuke, discarding reads with adapters, uncalled bases, mean Phred below 15, or no exact constant-primer or identifier match. High-quality paired reads were merged with COPE v1.2.5, and unique nucleotide sequences were defined as clonotypes. MiTCR v1.1 was used to align clonotypes to the IMGT TRBV, TRBD and TRBJ reference segments. Analysis was restricted to V-J combinations with a frequency above 0.0001, which covered over 98% of repertoires. The TCS score was defined as the ratio of F50 (clonal expansion) to E x V (chaos), calculated using BLOSUM62-based TCRdist between CDR3 peptides within each V-J. Welch's t-statistics and random forest reduced approximately 520 V-J features to about 12, which were used in a naive Bayes classifier (R e1071). The raw public data were reprocessed by TCRdb itself: fastp quality trimming at Q25, MiXCR clonotype calling, in-frame beta chains only. Every distinct CDR3 protein forms one entry, paired with its most common genes and DNA. The V and J calls and clone size come from TCRdb's table, not from the authors' own analysis. A total of about 360,000 distinct CDR3 sequences appear in this sample, roughly an eighth of them only once. The ten largest clones represent about 9.1% of the sample.

This clonotype was observed a few times. Its cognate antigen has yet to be identified. Per-base quality was not reported, and no clone a single base away is much larger than it. V is trimmed back by 2 bases and J by 6 bases, and the junction contains 1 base that no gene match accounts for. The CDR3 starts with the cysteine, ends with the phenylalanine, and has 14 residues. Solely the CDR3 DNA is kept, with 42 bases framed from the first base. The germline V gene yields MNHNS for CDR1 and SASEGT for CDR2. Graves' hyperthyroidism was defined as stable when no progression to ophthalmopathy occurred over 18 months of follow-up. The hyperthyroidism patients were between 18 and 65 years old and newly diagnosed, with a disease duration of less than 2 months. Any patient with an uncontrolled infection, another autoimmune disease, pregnancy or lactation was excluded. Clinical symptoms, serum thyroxine and TRAb, thyroid ultrasound, and orbital computed tomography formed the basis for the diagnoses. PBMCs were separated from approximately 9.9 ml of fresh peripheral blood using Ficoll-Paque density gradient centrifugation. Trizol reagent was used to extract total RNA, and RNA quality was then checked on an Agilent 2100 Bioanalyzer.

Sequenced input: blood. The sequence joins TRBV6-1 to TRBJ1-6; 7 nucleotides in the junction match TRBD1. This receptor was identified in a woman aged 18-29 years with Graves' hyperthyroidism. At the DNA level, the sequence is TGTGCCAGCAGTGAACAGGGGGGTAATTCACCCCTCCACTTT. The encoded protein is CASSEQGGNSPLHF.